The 4 T cell receptor beta chains below were found in one sample sequenced in a study of T cell responses to AZD1222 COVID-19 vaccine. Method: immunoSEQ multiplex PCR; TCRdb's copy keeps in-frame clones and lacks some. The sample carries approximately 150,000 clones, nearly 90% recorded once. This material consisted of peripheral blood, taken 28 days after the second dose of the MenACWY control vaccine. The receptor source for this set is an adult who received the MenACWY meningococcal vaccine as a control.

The V gene is TRBV18, the J gene TRBJ2-7; possibly TRBD2 for D (6 bases). V lost 4 bases to trimming and J lost 0 bases, with 13 bases between them. This CDR3 spans 15 amino acids. Germline values: CDR1 KGHSH, CDR2 LQKENI. The CDR3 coding sequence is TGTGCCAGCTCACAACCTCTAGCGAACTCCTACGAGCAGTACTTC. Its translation: CASSQPLANSYEQYF.

The chain uses TRBV2 and TRBJ2-1, with 7 positions matching TRBD1. V was pared by 6 bases and J by 13 bases, with 9 bases of the junction left unmatched. This CDR3 spans 12 amino acids. The germline V gene has CDR1 SNHLY and CDR2 FYNNEI. Written as DNA, the CDR3 is TGTGCCAGCAGGGGGGACAGAAGTGAACAGTTCTTC. This codes for CASRGDRSEQFF. Full variable domain (remainder filled in from reference TRBV2 and TRBJ2-1): EPEVTQTPSHQVTQMGQEVILRCVPISNHLYFYWYRQILGQKVEFLVSFYNNEISEKSEIFDDQFSVERPDGSNFTLKIRSTKLEDSAMYFCASRGDRSEQFFGPGTRLTVL.

The V gene is TRBV7-8, the J gene TRBJ1-2; 7 bases match TRBD1. The J segment lost 2 bases and the V segment lost 5 bases, leaving 14 bases of the junction unmatched. The germline CDR1 and CDR2 sequences are SGHVS and FQNEAQ. This CDR3 spans 17 amino acids. The CDR3 is CASSPGTAANVNYGYTF. CDR3 sequence (DNA): TGTGCCAGCAGCCCGGGGACAGCGGCAAACGTAAACTATGGCTACACCTTC.

The chain combines TRBV11-3 with TRBJ2-5; 9 bases are a match to TRBD2. Germline CDR1 SGHNT, CDR2 YENEEA. The CDR3 contains 15 residues. J was trimmed by 5 bases and V by 4 bases; bases with no gene match: 8. This CDR3 reads CASSYRAGGHETQYF. Here the CDR3 DNA reads TGTGCCAGCAGCTACCGGGCGGGGGGGCACGAGACCCAGTACTTC.